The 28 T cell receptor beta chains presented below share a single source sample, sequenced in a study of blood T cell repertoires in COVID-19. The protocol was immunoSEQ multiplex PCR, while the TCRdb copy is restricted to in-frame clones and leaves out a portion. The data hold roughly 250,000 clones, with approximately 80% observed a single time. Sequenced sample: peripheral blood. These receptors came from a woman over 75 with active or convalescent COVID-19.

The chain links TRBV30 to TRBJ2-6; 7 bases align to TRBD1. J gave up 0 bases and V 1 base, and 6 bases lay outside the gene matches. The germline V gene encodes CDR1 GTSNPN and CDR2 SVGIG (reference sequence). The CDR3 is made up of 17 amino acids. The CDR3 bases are TGTGCCTGGAGTGGACAGGGTTCGAGCTCTGGGGCCAACGTCCTGACTTTC. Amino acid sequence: CAWSGQGSSSGANVLTF.

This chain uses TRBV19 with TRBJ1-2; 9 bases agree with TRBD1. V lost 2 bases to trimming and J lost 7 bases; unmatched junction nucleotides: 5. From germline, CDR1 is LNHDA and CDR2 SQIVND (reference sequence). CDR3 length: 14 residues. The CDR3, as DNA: TGTGCCAGTAGTATAACCGGACAGGGGTCTGGCTACACCTTC. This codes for CASSITGQGSGYTF.

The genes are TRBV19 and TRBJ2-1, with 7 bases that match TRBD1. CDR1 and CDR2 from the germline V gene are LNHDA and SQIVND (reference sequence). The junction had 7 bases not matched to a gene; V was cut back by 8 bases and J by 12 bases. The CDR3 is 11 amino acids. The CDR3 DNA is TGTGCCAGTTACAACCGGGACAGGCAGTTCTTC. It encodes CASYNRDRQFF.

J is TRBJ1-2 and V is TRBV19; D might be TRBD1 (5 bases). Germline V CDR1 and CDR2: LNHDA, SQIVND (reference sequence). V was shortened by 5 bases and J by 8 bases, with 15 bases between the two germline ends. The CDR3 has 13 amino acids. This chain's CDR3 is CASSLDGGGGYTF. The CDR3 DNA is TGTGCCAGTAGTCTGGACGGGGGAGGCGGCTACACCTTC. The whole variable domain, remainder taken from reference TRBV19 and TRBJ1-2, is DGGITQSPKYLFRKEGQNVTLSCEQNLNHDAMYWYRQDPGQGLRLIYYSQIVNDFQKGDIAEGYSVSREKKESFPLTVTSAQKNPTAFYLCASSLDGGGGYTFGSGTRLTVV.

The CDR3 sequence is CASSRNNSPLHF. The CDR3, as DNA: TGTGCCAGCAGCAGGAATAATTCACCCCTCCACTTT. The chain carries TRBV27 and TRBJ1-6; D is ambiguous. With 6 bases removed from V and 5 bases from J, the gap between germline ends came to 5 bases. Germline V CDR1 and CDR2: MNHEY, SMNVEV (reference sequence). CDR3 size: 12 residues.

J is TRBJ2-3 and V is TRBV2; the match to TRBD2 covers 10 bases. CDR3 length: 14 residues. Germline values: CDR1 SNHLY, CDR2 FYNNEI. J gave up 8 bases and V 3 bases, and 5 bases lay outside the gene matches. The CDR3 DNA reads TGTGCCAGCAGTGACGAAGCGGGGGGGGCTACGCAGTATTTT. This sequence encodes CASSDEAGGATQYF.

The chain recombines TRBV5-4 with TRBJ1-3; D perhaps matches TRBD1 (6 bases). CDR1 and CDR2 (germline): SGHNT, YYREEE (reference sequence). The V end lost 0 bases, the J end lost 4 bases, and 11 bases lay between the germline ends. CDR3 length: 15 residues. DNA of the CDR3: TGTGCCAGCAGCTTGGCTGGGACACAAGGAAACACCATATATTTT. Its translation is CASSLAGTQGNTIYF.

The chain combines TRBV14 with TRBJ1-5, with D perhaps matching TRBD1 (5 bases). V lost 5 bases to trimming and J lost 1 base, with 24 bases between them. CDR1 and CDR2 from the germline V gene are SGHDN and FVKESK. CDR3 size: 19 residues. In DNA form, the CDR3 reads TGTGCCAGCAGCGACCCGTTATGCTGGGCAGGGAAGAGCAATCAGCCCCAGCATTTT. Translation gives CASSDPLCWAGKSNQPQHF.

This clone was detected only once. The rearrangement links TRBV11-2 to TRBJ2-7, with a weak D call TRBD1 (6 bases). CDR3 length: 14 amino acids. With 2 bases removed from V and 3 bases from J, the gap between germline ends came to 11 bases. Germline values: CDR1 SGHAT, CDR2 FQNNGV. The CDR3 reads CASSLFDRNYEQYF. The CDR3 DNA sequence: TGTGCCAGCAGCTTATTTGACAGGAACTACGAGCAGTACTTC.

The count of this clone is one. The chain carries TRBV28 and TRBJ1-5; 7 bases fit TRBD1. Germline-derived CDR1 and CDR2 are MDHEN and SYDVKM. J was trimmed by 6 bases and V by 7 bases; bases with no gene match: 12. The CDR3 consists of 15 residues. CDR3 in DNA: TGTGCCAGCACTGCCCCGGGACAGCTTAGTCAGCCCCAGCATTTT. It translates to CASTAPGQLSQPQHF.

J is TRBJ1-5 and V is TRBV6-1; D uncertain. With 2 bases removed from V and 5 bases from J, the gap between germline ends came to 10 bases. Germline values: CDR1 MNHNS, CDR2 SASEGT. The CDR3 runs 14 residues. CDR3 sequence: CASSELRTHQPQHF. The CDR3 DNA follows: TGTGCCAGCAGTGAATTACGGACTCATCAGCCCCAGCATTTT.

CDR3 sequence (DNA): TGTGCCAGCCTCCCAAACGCGGGGAGCTCCTACGAGCAGTACTTC. Its protein is CASLPNAGSSYEQYF. The chain combines TRBV19 with TRBJ2-7; a possible D gene is TRBD2 (6 bases). Germline V gene lookup returns CDR1 LNHDA and CDR2 SQIVND (reference sequence). This CDR3 region has 15 residues. Trimming left V 9 bases short and J 0 bases short, with 18 bases between. The full variable domain, its missing parts supplied by reference TRBV19 and TRBJ2-7, is DGGITQSPKYLFRKEGQNVTLSCEQNLNHDAMYWYRQDPGQGLRLIYYSQIVNDFQKGDIAEGYSVSREKKESFPLTVTSAQKNPTAFYLCASLPNAGSSYEQYFGPGTRLTVT.

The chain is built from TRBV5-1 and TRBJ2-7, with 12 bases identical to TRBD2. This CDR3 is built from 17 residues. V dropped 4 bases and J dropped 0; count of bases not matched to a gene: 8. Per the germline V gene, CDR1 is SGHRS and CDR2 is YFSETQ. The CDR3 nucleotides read TGCGCCAGCAGCCCCAGCCCGACTAGCGGGGGCTCCTACGAGCAGTACTTC. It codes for CASSPSPTSGGSYEQYF.

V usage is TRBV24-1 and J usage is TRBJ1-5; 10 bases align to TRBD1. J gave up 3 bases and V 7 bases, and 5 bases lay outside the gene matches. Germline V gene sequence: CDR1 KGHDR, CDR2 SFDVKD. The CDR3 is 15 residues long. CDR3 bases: TGTGCCACCAGCGGGGGACAGGGGCTCAATCAGCCCCAGCATTTT. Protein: CATSGGQGLNQPQHF.

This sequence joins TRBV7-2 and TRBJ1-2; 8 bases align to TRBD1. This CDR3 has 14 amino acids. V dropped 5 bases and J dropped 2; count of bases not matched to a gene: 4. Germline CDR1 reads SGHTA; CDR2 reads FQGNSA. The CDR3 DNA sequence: TGTGCCAGCAGCCCCGGACAGGGCAACTATGGCTACACCTTC. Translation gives CASSPGQGNYGYTF.

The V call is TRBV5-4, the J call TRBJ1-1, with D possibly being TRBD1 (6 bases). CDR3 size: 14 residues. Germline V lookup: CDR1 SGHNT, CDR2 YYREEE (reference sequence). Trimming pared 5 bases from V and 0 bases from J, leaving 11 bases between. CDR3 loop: CASRSQGLNTEAFF. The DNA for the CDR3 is TGTGCCAGCAGATCGCAGGGGTTGAACACTGAAGCTTTCTTT.

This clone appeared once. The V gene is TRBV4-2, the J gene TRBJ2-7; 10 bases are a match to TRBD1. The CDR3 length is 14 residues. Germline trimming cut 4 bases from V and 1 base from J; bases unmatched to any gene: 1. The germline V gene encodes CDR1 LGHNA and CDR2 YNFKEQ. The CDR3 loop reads CASSPDRGSYEQYF. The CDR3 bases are TGTGCCAGCAGCCCGGACAGGGGGTCCTACGAGCAGTACTTC.

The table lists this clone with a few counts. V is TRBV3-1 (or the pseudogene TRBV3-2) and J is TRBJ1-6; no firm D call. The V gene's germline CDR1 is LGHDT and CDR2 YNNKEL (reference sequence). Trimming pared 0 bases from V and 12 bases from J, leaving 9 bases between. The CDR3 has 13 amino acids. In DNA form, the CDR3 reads TGTGCCAGCAGCCAAGATATGAGGGTACCCCTCCACTTT. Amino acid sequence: CASSQDMRVPLHF.

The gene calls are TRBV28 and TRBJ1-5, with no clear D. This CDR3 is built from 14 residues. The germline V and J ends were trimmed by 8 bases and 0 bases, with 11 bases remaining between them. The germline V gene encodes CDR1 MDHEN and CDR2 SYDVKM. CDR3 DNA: TGTGCCAGCGCCAGGTTCTATAGCAATCAGCCCCAGCATTTT. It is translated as CASARFYSNQPQHF.

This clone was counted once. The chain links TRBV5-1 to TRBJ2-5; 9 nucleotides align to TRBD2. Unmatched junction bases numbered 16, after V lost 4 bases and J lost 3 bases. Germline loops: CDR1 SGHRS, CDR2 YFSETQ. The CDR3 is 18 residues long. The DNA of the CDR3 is TGCGCCAGCAGCCTGGGGGGAGGGCCAGCGGGAGGCGAAGAGACCCAGTACTTC. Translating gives CASSLGGGPAGGEETQYF.

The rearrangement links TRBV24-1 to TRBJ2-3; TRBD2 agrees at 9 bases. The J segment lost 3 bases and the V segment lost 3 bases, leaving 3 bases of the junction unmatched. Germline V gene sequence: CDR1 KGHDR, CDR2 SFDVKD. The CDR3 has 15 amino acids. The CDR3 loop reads CATSDGSGGTDTQYF. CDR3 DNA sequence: TGTGCCACCAGTGATGGTAGCGGGGGAACAGATACGCAGTATTTT.

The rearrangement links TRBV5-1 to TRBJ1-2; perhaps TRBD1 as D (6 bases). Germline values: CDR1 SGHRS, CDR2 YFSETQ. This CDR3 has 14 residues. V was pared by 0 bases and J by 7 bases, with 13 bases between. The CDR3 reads CASSLDRGGVGYTF. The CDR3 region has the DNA TGCGCCAGCAGCTTGGACCGCGGGGGCGTTGGCTACACCTTC.

For the CDR3, the DNA is TGTGCCAGCTCACCAGGACTAGCGTCTAGCACAGATACGCAGTATTTT. As protein: CASSPGLASSTDTQYF. The rearrangement uses TRBV18 and TRBJ2-3, with 9 bases matching TRBD2. The ends lost 2 bases at V and 0 bases at J; junction bases unmatched: 3. CDR1 and CDR2 (germline): KGHSH, LQKENI. CDR3 length: 16 amino acids. Supplemented by reference TRBV18 and TRBJ2-3, the full variable domain reads NAGVMQNPRHLVRRRGQEARLRCSPMKGHSHVYWYRQLPEEGLKFMVYLQKENIIDESGMPKERFSAEFPKEGPSILRIQQVVRGDSAAYFCASSPGLASSTDTQYFGPGTRLTVL.

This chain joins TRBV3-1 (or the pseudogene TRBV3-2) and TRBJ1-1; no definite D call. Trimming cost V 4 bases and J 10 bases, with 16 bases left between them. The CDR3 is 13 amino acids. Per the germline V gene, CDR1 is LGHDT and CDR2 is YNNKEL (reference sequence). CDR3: CASSRVRASGAFF. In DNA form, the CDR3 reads TGTGCCAGCAGCCGAGTACGTGCGTCTGGAGCTTTCTTT.

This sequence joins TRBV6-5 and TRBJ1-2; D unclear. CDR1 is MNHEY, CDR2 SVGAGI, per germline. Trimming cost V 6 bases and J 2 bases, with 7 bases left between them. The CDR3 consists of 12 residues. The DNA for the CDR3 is TGTGCCAGCAGCCCAGAAAACTATGGCTACACCTTC. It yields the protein CASSPENYGYTF.

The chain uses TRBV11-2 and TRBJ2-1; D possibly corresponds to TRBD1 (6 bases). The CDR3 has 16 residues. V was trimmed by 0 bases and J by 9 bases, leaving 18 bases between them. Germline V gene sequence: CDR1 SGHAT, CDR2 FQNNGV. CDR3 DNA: TGTGCCAGCAGCTTAGATTGGGACATCCGAACCGCTGAGCAGTTCTTC. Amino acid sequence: CASSLDWDIRTAEQFF. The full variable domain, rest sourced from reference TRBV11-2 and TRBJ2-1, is EAGVAQSPRYKIIEKRQSVAFWCNPISGHATLYWYQQILGQGPKLLIQFQNNGVVDDSQLPKDRFSAERLKGVDSTLKIQPAKLEDSAVYLCASSLDWDIRTAEQFFGPGTRLTVL.

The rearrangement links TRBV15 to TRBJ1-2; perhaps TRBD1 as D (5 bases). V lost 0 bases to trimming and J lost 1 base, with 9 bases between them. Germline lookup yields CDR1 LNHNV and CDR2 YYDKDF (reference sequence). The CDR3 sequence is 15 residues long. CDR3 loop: CATSRDRGGNYGYTF. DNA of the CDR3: TGTGCCACCAGCAGAGATCGGGGGGGTAACTATGGCTACACCTTC.

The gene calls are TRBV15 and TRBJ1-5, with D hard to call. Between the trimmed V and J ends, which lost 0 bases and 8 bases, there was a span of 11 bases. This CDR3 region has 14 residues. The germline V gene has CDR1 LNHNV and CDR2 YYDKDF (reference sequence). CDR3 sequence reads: CATSRDFGVEPQHF. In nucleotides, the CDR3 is TGTGCCACCAGCAGAGATTTCGGGGTCGAGCCCCAGCATTTT.